This record looks at one TCR beta chain sequence and its context. This sample was included in a study of blood T cell repertoires in COVID-19. CDR1 and CDR2 from the germline V gene are MDHEN and SYDVKM. V lost 6 bases and J lost 10, with 12 bases in between. This CDR3 is built from 11 residues. Repertoires were generated with immunoSEQ multiplex PCR, while TCRdb's copy carries only in-frame clones and drops some. The sample records about 200,000 clones, 90% being singletons. Sequencing used peripheral blood. This TCR derives from a man aged 45-65 years with acute or convalescent COVID-19. V usage is TRBV28 and J usage is TRBJ2-5, with D perhaps TRBD2 (5 bases). CDR3 DNA sequence: TGTGCCAGCAGCCCCTCGGGAAGCCAGTACTTC. Encoded protein: CASSPSGSQYF.